The 17 T cell receptor beta chains below all came from one sample that was sequenced in a study of early T cells in non-severe SARS-CoV-2 infection (dated by TCRdb to 2020 to 2023). Library method: 5' RACE. TCRdb names NextSeq 500 as the instrument used. TCRdb cleaned the public reads at Q25 with fastp, built clones with MiXCR and kept in-frame beta chains. When rows share a CDR3 protein, they turn into one entry using the most common DNA and genes. The sample includes about 71,000 distinct CDR3 sequences, with roughly an eighth observed a single time. The ten largest clones capture over 11% of the sample. Material for sequencing was whole blood. The source of these receptors is an adult who was a healthcare worker with PCR-confirmed SARS-CoV-2 infection or an uninfected control (not recorded which).

Judged by abundance, this clonotype is medium-sized. The chain combines TRBV2 with TRBJ2-4, with 7 bases identical to TRBD1. Germline CDR1 SNHLY, CDR2 FYNNEI. The CDR3 has 14 amino acids. J lost 9 bases, V lost 6 bases, and 11 bases had no gene match. The CDR3 DNA reads TGTGCCAGCAGGGAACAGGGGCCCACGTCCATTCAGTACTTC. Protein product: CASREQGPTSIQYF.

This clonotype has just a few counts. The J gene is TRBJ1-2, the V gene TRBV2; D is uncertain. V lost 4 bases, J lost 8 bases, and 17 bases lay in between. The V gene's germline CDR1 is SNHLY and CDR2 FYNNEI. The CDR3 extends over 14 amino acids. CDR3 sequence: CASSVTSTAEGYTF. CDR3 coding DNA: TGTGCCAGCAGTGTTACCAGTACGGCTGAGGGCTACACCTTC.

This clonotype was seen a handful of times. The chain uses TRBV6-5 and TRBJ2-3; 8 bases fit TRBD2. The CDR3 is made up of 16 amino acids. Germline trimming cut 4 bases from V and 3 bases from J; bases unmatched to any gene: 9. CDR1 MNHEY and CDR2 SVGAGI come from the germline V gene. The CDR3 spells CASSSGGWALTDTQYF. CDR3 nucleotide sequence: TGTGCCAGCAGTTCGGGGGGGTGGGCTCTAACAGATACGCAGTATTTT.

There are a few counts of this clonotype. The J gene is TRBJ1-2, the V gene TRBV7-2; no firm D call. Looked up from germline, CDR1 is SGHTA and CDR2 is FQGNSA. This CDR3 is built from 15 residues. The ends were cut back, 1 base at V and 1 base at J, with 10 bases in the middle. CDR3 bases: TGTGCCAGCAGCTTAGACAGTTTTCTTAACTATGGCTACACCTTC. It encodes CASSLDSFLNYGYTF.

This clonotype came up many times. The chain is built from TRBV9 and TRBJ2-7; D is possibly TRBD2 (5 bases). The ends were cut back, 0 bases at V and 5 bases at J, with 9 bases in the middle. There are 13 residues in the CDR3. Germline CDR1 SGDLS, CDR2 YYNGEE. CDR3 region: CASSVGLTDEQYF. In DNA form, the CDR3 reads TGTGCCAGCAGCGTAGGACTAACCGACGAGCAGTACTTC. Combining the CDR3 with reference TRBV9 and TRBJ2-7 gives the whole variable domain DSGVTQTPKHLITATGQRVTLRCSPRSGDLSVYWYQQSLDQGLQFLIQYYNGEERAKGNILERFSAQQFPDLHSELNLSSLELGDSALYFCASSVGLTDEQYFGPGTRLTVT.

This clonotype was detected a few times. The CDR3 nucleotides are TGTGCCAGCAGTTTCGGAAACTCCTACGAGCAGTACTTC. Its translation is CASSFGNSYEQYF. The V call is TRBV12-3 or TRBV12-4, the J call TRBJ2-7; D is unresolved. V gave up 3 bases and J gave up 0 bases, with 6 bases separating them. There are 13 residues in the CDR3.

This clonotype has at least ten counts. This chain links TRBV5-1 with TRBJ2-6; 8 nucleotides agree with TRBD1. J lost 1 base, V lost 3 bases, and 9 bases had no gene match. CDR1 is SGHRS, CDR2 YFSETQ, per germline. The CDR3 covers 18 residues. The CDR3 here is CASSWKTGESSGANVLTF. The CDR3 DNA reads as TGCGCCAGCAGCTGGAAGACAGGGGAGAGTTCTGGGGCCAACGTCCTGACTTTC.

The chain couples TRBV12-3 or TRBV12-4 to TRBJ2-6; D possibly corresponds to TRBD1 (6 bases). The CDR3 loop spans 19 amino acids. V dropped 2 bases and J dropped 0 bases, with 17 bases sitting between them. The chain's CDR3 is CASSLMFDRTFSGANVLTF. The CDR3 DNA reads as TGTGCCAGCAGTTTAATGTTTGACAGGACCTTCTCTGGGGCCAACGTCCTGACTTTC.

This clonotype was detected ten times or more. V usage is TRBV6-2 or TRBV6-3 and J usage is TRBJ1-1; a possible D gene is TRBD1 (6 bases). The CDR3 is made up of 14 amino acids. V gave up 4 bases and J gave up 1 base, with 10 bases separating them. Germline loops: CDR1 MNHEY, CDR2 SVGEGT. CDR3 bases: TGTGCCAGCAGTTTAAGCAGGGGGAACACTGAAGCTTTCTTT. Translated: CASSLSRGNTEAFF.

In this sample, this clonotype turned up many times. V is TRBV2 and J is TRBJ1-1, with D perhaps matching TRBD1 (6 bases). Germline CDR1 and CDR2: SNHLY and FYNNEI. The CDR3 length is 14 residues. V was cut by 2 bases and J by 6 bases, with 13 bases left in between. CDR3 sequence (DNA): TGTGCCAGCAGTGAACAGGGGCTTGGGGCTGAAGCTTTCTTT. Protein: CASSEQGLGAEAFF.

This clonotype was picked up a small number of times. The gene calls are TRBV6-2 or TRBV6-3 and TRBJ1-6; 8 bases match TRBD1. The CDR3 runs 15 residues. Per the germline V gene, CDR1 is MNHEY and CDR2 is SVGEGT. V shed 7 bases, J shed 8 bases, and the junction held 10 bases outside the gene matches. The CDR3 coding sequence is TGTGCCAGCAAAAAACCGGGACAGGTGTATTCACCCCTCCACTTT. Translation gives CASKKPGQVYSPLHF.

The V gene is TRBV12-3 or TRBV12-4, the J gene TRBJ2-2; 7 bases align to TRBD1. Trimming removed 5 bases from V and 8 bases from J; junction bases left unmatched: 14. The CDR3 runs to 16 residues. In nucleotides, the CDR3 is TGTGCCAGCAGTCCCCCAGGACAGGCAATGGTGGGGGAGCTGTTTTTT. This gives the protein CASSPPGQAMVGELFF.

The table lists this clonotype with a few counts. V usage is TRBV5-4 and J usage is TRBJ2-3; 8 bases match TRBD2. This CDR3 is 16 amino acids long. Looked up from germline, CDR1 is SGHNT and CDR2 is YYREEE (reference sequence). With 6 bases clipped from V and 3 bases from J, the junction kept 12 bases outside the gene matches. CDR3 nucleotide sequence: TGTGCCAGCAAAAGCGGGGGCCAGGCGATTACAGATACGCAGTATTTT. Its protein is CASKSGGQAITDTQYF.

The chain is built from TRBV7-3 and TRBJ2-1; tentatively, D is TRBD2 (5 bases). The length of the CDR3 is 15 residues. Germline CDR1 reads SGHTA; CDR2 reads FQGTGA. V lost 1 base, J lost 7 bases, and 14 bases lay in between. CDR3 nucleotides: TGTGCCAGCAGCTTAAGTGGTGCTAGCAGTAATGAGCAGTTCTTC. Protein product: CASSLSGASSNEQFF.

This clonotype was counted between two and nine times. The chain carries TRBV20-1 and TRBJ2-7; 7 bases are shared with TRBD2. J lost 0 bases, V lost 1 base, and 6 bases had no gene match. The CDR3 is 15 residues long. The germline gives CDR1 DFQATT, CDR2 SNEGSKA (reference sequence). CDR3 loop: CSARVGGSNSYEQYF. DNA of the CDR3: TGCAGTGCTAGAGTGGGCGGGAGTAACTCCTACGAGCAGTACTTC.

J is TRBJ2-7 and V is TRBV28, with a tentative D call TRBD2 (7 bases). Germline-derived CDR1 and CDR2 are MDHEN and SYDVKM. V dropped 6 bases and J dropped 3 bases, with 21 bases sitting between them. The CDR3 runs 16 residues. CDR3 DNA sequence: TGTGCCAGCAGCAGCCCCTCGACGGGGGGCCTCTACGAGCAGTACTTC. This translates into CASSSPSTGGLYEQYF.

The sample holds many counts of this clonotype. The chain employs TRBV7-9 and TRBJ2-2, with TRBD1 as a possible D gene (6 bases). Germline CDR1 SEHNR, CDR2 FQNEAQ (reference sequence). V gave up 5 bases and J gave up 4 bases, with 8 bases separating them. This CDR3 region has 13 residues. The CDR3 reads CASSTTGTGELFF. For the CDR3, the DNA is TGTGCCAGCAGCACGACAGGCACCGGGGAGCTGTTTTTT.